This entry concerns a single TCR beta chain. Per the study methods: Reference gene primer amplification in the assay estimated nucleated cell counts. Assay: immunoSEQ multiplex PCR; the TCRdb copy retains only in-frame clones and omits some. V, J and clone size were drawn from that table, and D and trimming were deduced from the DNA. In the table there are 150,000 to 200,000 clones, roughly 86% of which are singletons. The data were obtained in a study of blood T cell repertoires in COVID-19. Overall study context: Whether acute or convalescent, the COVID-19 samples came from the United States, Italy and Spain. PBMCs, B-cell-depleted T cells, or T cells provided the cDNA or gDNA that made up the material.

The CDR3 consists of 16 residues. Germline lookup yields CDR1 MGHRA and CDR2 YSYEKL. The ends lost 4 bases at V and 2 bases at J; junction bases unmatched: 6. The sample consisted of peripheral blood. This sequence was found in a man aged 40-49 years with active or convalescent COVID-19. The gene calls are TRBV4-1 and TRBJ1-3; 9 nucleotides match TRBD1. CDR3 region: CASSLGQGRTGNTIYF. In DNA form, the CDR3 reads TGCGCCAGCAGCCTCGGACAGGGGAGGACTGGAAACACCATATATTTT.